Listed here are 29 T cell receptor beta chains from one sample, sequenced in a study of regulatory T cells in long-lasting Graves disease. Time point specified: newly diagnosed GD, antithyroid drugs for less than 3 months. Isolated PBMC RNA provided the starting material for the TCR library. For TCR beta, libraries came from iRepertoire HTBI primers and Arm-PCR of CDR3 regions. One entry per CDR3 protein, called by TCRdb with MiXCR from the multiplex PCR reads. Of roughly 420,000 distinct CDR3 sequences listed, approximately 14% are singletons. Another study also made use of these data, one on T cells in Graves' hyperthyroidism and ophthalmopathy.

Here the sequenced sample was peripheral blood mononuclear cells (PBMCs), taken at new diagnosis, from a patient treated with antithyroid drugs. The receptors derive from a woman aged 45-65 years with Graves disease.

This clonotype was seen many times. The V and J genes are TRBV3-1 and TRBJ1-2; D call uncertain. In germline, CDR1 is LGHDT, CDR2 YNNKEL (reference sequence). CDR3 length: 14 residues. Trimming took off 4 bases at V and 4 bases at J, with 13 bases between the two ends. The CDR3 loop is CASSPPETPYGYTF. The DNA for the CDR3 is TGTGCCAGCAGCCCCCCGGAGACGCCCTATGGCTACACCTTC. The variable domain in full, completed from reference TRBV3-1 and TRBJ1-2, reads DTAVSQTPKYLVTQMGNDKSIKCEQNLGHDTMYWYKQDSKKFLKIMFSYNNKELIINETVPNRFSPKSPDKAHLNLHINSLELGDSAVYFCASSPPETPYGYTFGSGTRLTVV.

This clonotype was detected only a few times. V usage is TRBV25-1 and J usage is TRBJ2-3; 8 bases agree with TRBD2. This CDR3 is 15 amino acids long. Germline-derived CDR1 and CDR2 are MGHDK and SYGVNS. With V trimmed by 3 bases and J by 6 bases, 8 bases remained unmatched. CDR3 protein: CASSDAAGGGDTQYF. The CDR3 nucleotides read TGTGCCAGCAGTGATGCCGCGGGAGGAGGTGATACGCAGTATTTT. Based on the CDR3 plus reference TRBV25-1 and TRBJ2-3, the full variable domain is EADIYQTPRYLVIGTGKKITLECSQTMGHDKMYWYQQDPGMELHLIHYSYGVNSTEKGDLSSESTVSRIRTEHFPLTLESARPSHTSQYLCASSDAAGGGDTQYFGPGTRLTVL.

This chain uses TRBV3-1 with TRBJ2-3; D tentatively fits TRBD1 or TRBD2 (6 bases each). Trimming removed 0 bases from V and 2 bases from J, with 12 bases in between. This CDR3 is built from 16 residues. CDR1 and CDR2 (germline): LGHDT, YNNKEL (reference sequence). CDR3 sequence reads: CASSQERGTHTDTQYF. CDR3 sequence (DNA): TGTGCCAGCAGCCAAGAGAGGGGGACTCACACAGATACGCAGTATTTT.

The gene calls are TRBV5-1 and TRBJ2-1; 7 nucleotides align to TRBD1. Germline CDR1 SGHRS, CDR2 YFSETQ. After removal of 4 bases from V and 10 bases from J, the junction contained 11 bases not matched to a gene. This CDR3 region has 14 residues. The CDR3 coding sequence is TGCGCCAGCAGCCCCACAGGGGTCTCCTACGAGCAGTTCTTC. Amino acid sequence: CASSPTGVSYEQFF.

This clonotype was recorded many times. The J gene is TRBJ2-7, the V gene TRBV7-8, with D possibly matching TRBD1 (6 bases). V gave up 5 bases and J gave up 0 bases, with 17 bases separating them. Per germline, CDR1 SGHVS and CDR2 FQNEAQ. This CDR3 spans 16 amino acids. Here the CDR3 DNA reads TGTGCCAGCAGCCCAGCGGCAACAGGGTACTCCTACGAGCAGTACTTC. It specifies CASSPAATGYSYEQYF.

The V and J genes are TRBV24-1 and TRBJ2-3, with TRBD1 as a possible D gene (5 bases). This CDR3 is 14 amino acids long. V lost 6 bases and J 3 bases, leaving 12 bases between the germline ends. CDR1 is KGHDR, CDR2 SFDVKD, per germline. As DNA, the CDR3 is TGTGCCACCAGTCAGGGATTCGATACAGATACGCAGTATTTT. Amino acid sequence: CATSQGFDTDTQYF.

The chain employs TRBV6-2 or TRBV6-3 and TRBJ1-5; D is unresolved. V was shortened by 2 bases and J by 3 bases, with 8 bases between the two germline ends. CDR3 size: 14 residues. Germline CDR1 MNHEY, CDR2 SVGEGT. The CDR3 DNA sequence: TGTGCCAGCAGTTACCCCGACACCAATCAGCCCCAGCATTTT. Its translation: CASSYPDTNQPQHF.

The chain employs TRBV9 and TRBJ1-1; no definite D call. The ends were cut back, 4 bases at V and 5 bases at J, with 15 bases in the middle. The CDR3 is 14 amino acids. From germline, CDR1 is SGDLS and CDR2 YYNGEE. CDR3 in amino acids: CASSPTSSRTEAFF. The CDR3 region has the DNA TGTGCCAGCAGCCCGACGTCTAGCAGGACTGAAGCTTTCTTT.

Comment on this clonotype: A much larger clone sits a single nucleotide away, making a read error possible. The V and J genes are TRBV5-1 and TRBJ2-7, with 9 bases identical to TRBD1. This CDR3 has 16 residues. Germline V gene sequence: CDR1 SGHRS, CDR2 YFSETQ. CDR3 DNA: TGCACCAGCAGCTTGTCCGGGACAGGGATTCACTACGAGCAGTACTTC. This translates into CTSSLSGTGIHYEQYF. The variable domain in full, completed from reference TRBV5-1 and TRBJ2-7, reads KAGVTQTPRYLIKTRGQQVTLSCSPISGHRSVSWYQQTPGQGLQFLFEYFSETQRNKGNFPGRFSGRQFSNSRSEMNVSTLELGDSALYLCTSSLSGTGIHYEQYFGPGTRLTVT.

This clonotype occurred many times. CDR3 amino acids: CASMPGGLAGQGEQYF. In DNA, the CDR3 is TGTGCCAGCATGCCCGGGGGACTAGCGGGACAGGGCGAGCAGTACTTC. The chain recombines TRBV7-2 with TRBJ2-7; 13 nucleotides line up with TRBD2. There are 16 residues in the CDR3. CDR1 SGHTA and CDR2 FQGNSA come from the germline V gene. Germline trimming cut 7 bases from V and 6 bases from J; bases unmatched to any gene: 12.

This clonotype was picked up a small number of times. The V call is TRBV5-1, the J call TRBJ2-7; 7 bases are shared with TRBD1. The CDR3 consists of 15 residues. Looked up from germline, CDR1 is SGHRS and CDR2 is YFSETQ. The junction had 11 bases not matched to a gene; V was cut back by 4 bases and J by 4 bases. As DNA, the CDR3 is TGCGCCAGCAGCGGAGGCCGGGACAGCCGTTACGAGCAGTACTTC. Residues: CASSGGRDSRYEQYF.

The chain recombines TRBV3-1 with TRBJ2-6, with no clear D. From germline, CDR1 is LGHDT and CDR2 YNNKEL (reference sequence). Between the trimmed V and J ends, which lost 2 bases and 5 bases, there was a span of 7 bases. The length of the CDR3 is 14 residues. This CDR3 is CASSQTTRANVLTF. In DNA form, the CDR3 reads TGTGCCAGCAGCCAAACAACCCGGGCCAACGTCCTGACTTTC.

The table lists this clonotype with many counts. This rearrangement joins TRBV7-3 to TRBJ2-1, with unresolved D. CDR1 and CDR2 (germline): SGHTA, FQGTGA. The CDR3 has 13 residues. Trimming pared 4 bases from V and 4 bases from J, leaving 8 bases between. CDR3 nucleotide sequence: TGTGCCAGCAGCTCCACTGATTACAATGAGCAGTTCTTC. Translated, it gives CASSSTDYNEQFF. The complete variable domain, with remaining parts taken from reference TRBV7-3 and TRBJ2-1, reads GAGVSQTPSNKVTEKGKYVELRCDPISGHTALYWYRQSLGQGPEFLIYFQGTGAADDSGLPNDRFFAVRPEGSVSTLKIQRTERGDSAVYLCASSSTDYNEQFFGPGTRLTVL.

As concerns this clonotype: A much larger clone sits a single nucleotide away, making a read error possible. The chain employs TRBV28 and TRBJ2-3; 8 bases are shared with TRBD2. Germline loops: CDR1 MDHEN, CDR2 SYDVKM. V lost 8 bases and J lost 6; bases outside the gene matches: 16. The CDR3 runs to 16 residues. The CDR3 DNA reads as TGTGCCAGCGTGGACTCCCCGGGACTAGGGGGGGATACGCAGTATTTT. Protein: CASVDSPGLGGDTQYF.

This clonotype has ten or more counts. The rearrangement joins TRBV20-1 to TRBJ2-7; D may be TRBD2 (6 bases). This CDR3 spans 17 amino acids. The V and J ends lost 6 bases and 3 bases respectively, with 27 bases between them. Germline V gives CDR1 DFQATT, CDR2 SNEGSKA (reference sequence). CDR3 sequence: CSAREVPPVGVGYEQYF. The DNA for the CDR3 is TGCAGTGCCAGGGAGGTACCCCCGGTCGGTGTGGGCTACGAGCAGTACTTC.

This clonotype was picked up a small number of times. The V call is TRBV5-4, the J call TRBJ2-5; 10 bases are a match to TRBD1. This CDR3 has 15 residues. Germline assignment: CDR1 SGHNT and CDR2 YYREEE (reference sequence). Trimming removed 3 bases from V and 2 bases from J; junction bases left unmatched: 4. CDR3 nucleotide sequence: TGTGCCAGCAGCTCCGGGACAGGGGATCAAGAGACCCAGTACTTC. It is translated as CASSSGTGDQETQYF. The variable domain in full, completed from reference TRBV5-4 and TRBJ2-5, reads ETGVTQSPTHLIKTRGQQVTLRCSSQSGHNTVSWYQQALGQGPQFIFQYYREEENGRGNFPPRFSGLQFPNYSSELNVNALELDDSALYLCASSSGTGDQETQYFGPGTRLLVL.

This clonotype was observed many times. The chain's CDR3 is CASKRTGLVYEQYF. CDR3 nucleotides: TGTGCCAGCAAACGTACGGGACTAGTGTACGAGCAGTACTTC. The chain couples TRBV28 to TRBJ2-7; the match to TRBD2 covers 8 bases. This CDR3 is built from 14 residues. After removal of 7 bases from V and 4 bases from J, the junction contained 9 bases not matched to a gene. The germline V gene encodes CDR1 MDHEN and CDR2 SYDVKM.

This clonotype was recorded many times. The V gene is TRBV12-3 or TRBV12-4, the J gene TRBJ1-4, with TRBD1 as a possible D gene (6 bases). The CDR3 is 15 amino acids. The V end was cut by 2 bases, the J end by 8 bases, with 15 bases between. The DNA for the CDR3 is TGTGCCAGCAGTTTATGGGGTTGGGGGCGCGAAAAACTGTTTTTT. It specifies CASSLWGWGREKLFF.

At least ten counts were recorded for this clonotype. The rearrangement links TRBV20-1 to TRBJ1-4, with D unclear. This CDR3 spans 15 amino acids. V dropped 0 bases and J dropped 1 base, with 9 bases sitting between them. From germline, CDR1 is DFQATT and CDR2 SNEGSKA (reference sequence). Here the CDR3 reads CSARDLGRTNEKLFF. The CDR3 DNA follows: TGCAGTGCTAGAGATCTAGGGAGAACTAATGAAAAACTGTTTTTT.

This clonotype was observed a handful of times. This sequence joins TRBV4-1 and TRBJ1-2; TRBD1 is a possible D gene (5 bases). Germline CDR1 reads MGHRA; CDR2 reads YSYEKL. V was trimmed by 4 bases and J by 3 bases, leaving 18 bases between them. There are 16 residues in the CDR3. CDR3 in amino acids: CASSPGTNPPYYGYTF. Here the CDR3 DNA reads TGCGCCAGCAGCCCAGGGACCAACCCCCCATACTATGGCTACACCTTC.

For this clonotype: It may be a read error: a sequence one base away is much more abundant. The chain couples TRBV28 to TRBJ2-7; D remains unclear. The CDR3 is 13 residues long. CDR1 and CDR2 from the germline V gene are MDHEN and SYDVKM. The CDR3 loop reads CASSFRASYGQYF. The CDR3, as DNA: TGTGCCAGCAGTTTTAGAGCCTCCTACGGGCAGTACTTC.

Comments on this clonotype: This may come from a read error, since a much larger clone is one base off. The CDR3 protein is CSARDGGRTQEIQYF. For the CDR3, the DNA is TGCAGTGCTAGAGATGGGGGACGGACCCAAGAGATCCAGTACTTC. J is TRBJ2-5 and V is TRBV20-1; the D call may be TRBD1 or TRBD2 (5 bases each). Germline V gene lookup returns CDR1 DFQATT and CDR2 SNEGSKA (reference sequence). The CDR3 contains 15 residues.

The J gene is TRBJ2-5, the V gene TRBV6-2 or TRBV6-3, with 7 bases lining up with TRBD1. The CDR3 loop spans 16 amino acids. Trimming cost V 5 bases and J 2 bases; bases outside gene matches: 11. The germline gives CDR1 MNHEY, CDR2 SVGEGT. CDR3 residues: CASSEDRFALQETQYF. The CDR3 DNA reads as TGTGCCAGCAGTGAGGACAGGTTTGCGCTGCAAGAGACCCAGTACTTC.

This clonotype occurred many times. The V and J genes are TRBV7-3 and TRBJ2-1, with D perhaps assigned TRBD1 or TRBD2 (6 bases each). The V end lost 5 bases, the J end lost 4 bases, and 12 bases lay between the germline ends. Germline-derived CDR1 and CDR2 are SGHTA and FQGTGA. The CDR3 covers 14 residues. The CDR3 sequence: CASSRGDGYNEQFF. DNA for the CDR3: TGTGCCAGCAGCAGGGGGGACGGTTACAATGAGCAGTTCTTC.

In its sample, this clonotype was seen a few times. The chain carries TRBV7-9 and TRBJ1-2, with 7 bases lining up with TRBD1. J lost 8 bases, V lost 8 bases, and 5 bases had no gene match. CDR3 size: 11 residues. The germline CDR1 and CDR2 sequences are SEHNR and FQNEAQ (reference sequence). Here the CDR3 DNA reads TGTGCCAGCGGACAGGTTGGCGGCTACACCTTC. Residues: CASGQVGGYTF. The complete variable domain, with remaining parts taken from reference TRBV7-9 and TRBJ1-2, reads DTGVSQNPRHKITKRGQNVTFRCDPISEHNRLYWYRQTLGQGPEFLTYFQNEAQLEKSRLLSDRFSAERPKGSFSTLEIQRTEQGDSAMYLCASGQVGGYTFGSGTRLTVV.

Ten or more counts support this clonotype. The chain couples TRBV6-1 to TRBJ2-1; D remains ambiguous. Looked up from germline, CDR1 is MNHNS and CDR2 is SASEGT. The CDR3 is 13 residues long. Trimming took 2 bases from V and 6 from J, leaving 8 bases between them. In DNA form, the CDR3 reads TGTGCCAGCAGTGAACAACCAGTCAATGAGCAGTTCTTC. Residues: CASSEQPVNEQFF.

The chain has TRBV10-3 and TRBJ2-1, with 10 bases lining up with TRBD2. Germline CDR1 is ENHRY and CDR2 is SYGVKD. CDR3 length equals 15 residues. Trimming cost V 6 bases and J 6 bases; bases outside gene matches: 8. CDR3 DNA: TGTGCCATCAGGGGACTAGCGACCCAACTCAATGAGCAGTTCTTC. It codes for CAIRGLATQLNEQFF.

This clonotype was recorded many times. The rearrangement links TRBV6-5 to TRBJ2-2; D might be TRBD2 (5 bases). Trimming stripped 0 bases from V and 8 bases from J, with 10 bases between. CDR1 is MNHEY and CDR2 is SVGAGI in the germline V gene. This CDR3 has 14 amino acids. CDR3 in amino acids: CASSYSEGSGELFF. Written as DNA, the CDR3 is TGTGCCAGCAGTTACTCTGAGGGATCTGGGGAGCTGTTTTTT.

This clonotype was counted ten times or more. The rearrangement uses TRBV29-1 and TRBJ1-4; 8 bases line up with TRBD1. CDR1 is SQVTM and CDR2 is ANQGSEA in the germline V gene. CDR3 length equals 13 residues. Trimming at V came to 6 bases and at J to 8 bases, leaving 8 bases not matched to a gene. CDR3 sequence: CSVADREEEKLFF. The CDR3 region has the DNA TGCAGCGTAGCGGACAGGGAGGAGGAAAAACTGTTTTTT.